The next 27 T cell receptor beta chains were all read from a single sample in a study of blood T cell repertoires in COVID-19. Libraries were prepared by immunoSEQ multiplex PCR; TCRdb keeps only in-frame clonotypes and omits some of them. The repertoire includes approximately 200,000 clones, less than 90% of them detected once, and roughly 10% sits in the top ten. The sequencing sample was made of peripheral blood. These receptors came from a woman older than 75 with COVID-19, enrolled during active disease.

The sample holds a few counts of this clone. The rearrangement links TRBV27 to TRBJ1-1, with 7 bases that match TRBD1. The germline gives CDR1 MNHEY, CDR2 SMNVEV (reference sequence). Trimming took 8 bases from V and 1 from J; bases not matched to a gene: 7. The CDR3 consists of 14 residues. The CDR3 spells CASAHRGGNTEAFF. The CDR3 DNA follows: TGTGCCAGCGCCCACAGGGGAGGGAACACTGAAGCTTTCTTT.

This clone was counted a few times. The chain combines TRBV20-1 with TRBJ1-1; D is unclear. The V gene's germline CDR1 is DFQATT and CDR2 SNEGSKA (reference sequence). The CDR3 consists of 11 residues. Trimming took off 6 bases at V and 1 base at J, with 6 bases between the two ends. CDR3 DNA: TGCAGTGCGCACAGGAACACTGAAGCTTTCTTT. Residues: CSAHRNTEAFF.

The chain is built from TRBV19 and TRBJ1-2, with unresolved D. Germline V gene sequence: CDR1 LNHDA, CDR2 SQIVND (reference sequence). This CDR3 region has 13 residues. V lost 7 bases, J lost 6 bases, and 15 bases lay in between. The CDR3: CASTHYAGDGYTF. Written as DNA, the CDR3 is TGTGCCAGTACCCACTACGCGGGAGATGGCTACACCTTC. Complete variable domain (other parts from reference TRBV19 and TRBJ1-2): DGGITQSPKYLFRKEGQNVTLSCEQNLNHDAMYWYRQDPGQGLRLIYYSQIVNDFQKGDIAEGYSVSREKKESFPLTVTSAQKNPTAFYLCASTHYAGDGYTFGSGTRLTVV.

V gene TRBV3-1 (or the pseudogene TRBV3-2) combines with J gene TRBJ2-7; 7 bases are shared with TRBD2. CDR3 length equals 15 residues. V dropped 1 base and J dropped 1; count of bases not matched to a gene: 4. CDR1 LGHDT and CDR2 YNNKEL come from the germline V gene (reference sequence). The DNA for the CDR3 is TGTGCCAGCAGCCAAGTGTCCGGGGGGTCCTACGAGCAGTACTTC. Translation: CASSQVSGGSYEQYF.

V is TRBV7-3 and J is TRBJ2-1; D might be TRBD1 (6 bases). The CDR3 covers 14 residues. Germline CDR1 SGHTA, CDR2 FQGTGA. V was clipped by 5 bases and J by 2 bases, with 10 bases between them. The CDR3 DNA is TGTGCCAGCAGCACAGGGAACCCCTACAATGAGCAGTTCTTC. It encodes CASSTGNPYNEQFF.

This sequence joins TRBV2 and TRBJ2-3; TRBD2 might be the D (7 bases). The CDR3 loop spans 14 amino acids. The ends were cut back, 4 bases at V and 0 bases at J, with 8 bases in the middle. CDR1 is SNHLY and CDR2 is FYNNEI in the germline V gene. The DNA of the CDR3 is TGTGCCAGCAGTGGGGGGGGCAGCACAGATACGCAGTATTTT. Translated: CASSGGGSTDTQYF. Combining the CDR3 with reference TRBV2 and TRBJ2-3 gives the whole variable domain EPEVTQTPSHQVTQMGQEVILRCVPISNHLYFYWYRQILGQKVEFLVSFYNNEISEKSEIFDDQFSVERPDGSNFTLKIRSTKLEDSAMYFCASSGGGSTDTQYFGPGTRLTVL.

There are a few counts of this clone. The chain uses TRBV2 and TRBJ1-6; 11 nucleotides agree with TRBD1. J was trimmed by 7 bases and V by 7 bases; bases with no gene match: 9. Germline lookup yields CDR1 SNHLY and CDR2 FYNNEI. This CDR3 has 16 amino acids. The CDR3 loop reads CASKDRGPLLNSPLHF. The CDR3, as DNA: TGTGCCAGCAAGGACAGGGGGCCCCTTCTCAATTCACCCCTCCACTTT.

J is TRBJ1-1 and V is TRBV28; D is ambiguous. Germline-derived CDR1 and CDR2 are MDHEN and SYDVKM. Trimming pared 4 bases from V and 1 base from J, leaving 7 bases between. The CDR3 length is 13 residues. CDR3 in amino acids: CASSSVPNTEAFF. The DNA of the CDR3 is TGTGCCAGCAGTTCGGTCCCGAACACTGAAGCTTTCTTT. The full variable domain, its missing parts supplied by reference TRBV28 and TRBJ1-1, is DVKVTQSSRYLVKRTGEKVFLECVQDMDHENMFWYRQDPGLGLRLIYFSYDVKMKEKGDIPEGYSVSREKKERFSLILESASTNQTSMYLCASSSVPNTEAFFGQGTRLTVV.

This chain connects TRBV2 to TRBJ1-5; perhaps TRBD1 as D (6 bases). CDR3 length equals 15 residues. The V end lost 2 bases, the J end lost 3 bases, and 11 bases lay between the germline ends. CDR1 and CDR2 from the germline V gene are SNHLY and FYNNEI. CDR3 residues: CASSESRGNNQPQHF. In DNA form, the CDR3 reads TGTGCCAGCAGTGAAAGCAGGGGTAACAATCAGCCCCAGCATTTT. Filled out from reference TRBV2 and TRBJ1-5, the complete variable domain reads EPEVTQTPSHQVTQMGQEVILRCVPISNHLYFYWYRQILGQKVEFLVSFYNNEISEKSEIFDDQFSVERPDGSNFTLKIRSTKLEDSAMYFCASSESRGNNQPQHFGDGTRLSIL.

V and J are TRBV30 and TRBJ1-4; no clear D gene. CDR3 length: 11 residues. The V gene lost 3 bases and the J gene lost 10 bases, with 9 bases spanning the gap. The germline gives CDR1 GTSNPN, CDR2 SVGIG (reference sequence). In DNA form, the CDR3 reads TGTGCCTGGAGCGGAGGCAGAAAACTGTTTTTT. Protein sequence: CAWSGGRKLFF.

This chain connects TRBV4-2 to TRBJ2-1, with TRBD2 matching over 9 bases. Per the germline V gene, CDR1 is LGHNA and CDR2 is YNFKEQ. The CDR3 consists of 16 residues. V shed 3 bases, J shed 4 bases, and the junction held 7 bases outside the gene matches. CDR3 DNA: TGTGCCAGCAGCCATAACCCAGCGGGGGGTTACAATGAGCAGTTCTTC. Its translation is CASSHNPAGGYNEQFF.

This clone was recorded only once. V and J are TRBV5-1 and TRBJ2-3; a possible D gene is TRBD1 (5 bases). Per germline, CDR1 SGHRS and CDR2 YFSETQ. Trimming shortened V by 0 bases and J by 6 bases, and 14 bases separated the two germline ends. The CDR3 loop spans 15 amino acids. The CDR3 sequence: CASSLGGQGSDTQYF. The CDR3 DNA reads TGCGCCAGCAGCTTGGGGGGCCAAGGTTCCGATACGCAGTATTTT.

This clone is a singleton in its sample. V is TRBV27 and J is TRBJ2-3; D perhaps matches TRBD2 (5 bases). The ends were cut back, 1 base at V and 4 bases at J, with 9 bases in the middle. The CDR3 is 14 residues long. In germline, CDR1 is MNHEY, CDR2 SMNVEV (reference sequence). CDR3 sequence (DNA): TGTGCCAGCAGTTTATGGGAGACCCCAGATACGCAGTATTTT. It specifies CASSLWETPDTQYF.

The chain uses TRBV27 and TRBJ2-5, with 7 bases that match TRBD1. CDR1 and CDR2 (germline): MNHEY, SMNVEV (reference sequence). Trimming cost V 5 bases and J 9 bases; bases outside gene matches: 9. This CDR3 is 13 amino acids long. Here the CDR3 reads CASSLDREVAQYF. In nucleotides, the CDR3 is TGTGCCAGCAGTCTAGACAGGGAAGTGGCCCAGTACTTC.

V gene TRBV3-1 (or the pseudogene TRBV3-2) combines with J gene TRBJ2-5; no definite D call. This CDR3 has 16 residues. Deletions cut 0 bases from V and 5 bases from J, with 16 bases between. Looked up from germline, CDR1 is LGHDT and CDR2 is YNNKEL (reference sequence). The CDR3 region is CASSQETPQVFETQYF. In DNA, the CDR3 is TGTGCCAGCAGCCAAGAAACCCCGCAGGTATTTGAGACCCAGTACTTC.

This chain uses TRBV5-1 with TRBJ2-2; D remains unclear. Germline CDR1 is SGHRS and CDR2 is YFSETQ. The CDR3 sequence is 13 residues long. Trimming left V 2 bases short and J 5 bases short, with 7 bases between. The CDR3 nucleotides are TGCGCCAGCAGCTTCGGTGCGACCGGGGAGCTGTTTTTT. Amino acid sequence: CASSFGATGELFF.

The rearrangement links TRBV7-2 to TRBJ2-3, with 7 bases matching TRBD2. The CDR3 is 15 residues long. CDR1 SGHTA and CDR2 FQGNSA come from the germline V gene. V gave up 3 bases and J gave up 4 bases; unmatched junction bases: 7. The CDR3 nucleotides are TGTGCCAGCAGCTTCGGGGCGGCGGGGGCAGATACGCAGTATTTT. This gives the protein CASSFGAAGADTQYF.

The chain is built from TRBV19 and TRBJ1-1, with 7 positions matching TRBD1. The CDR3 is 15 residues long. V shed 4 bases and J 5 bases; nucleotides not matched to a gene: 10. In germline, CDR1 is LNHDA, CDR2 SQIVND (reference sequence). The CDR3 here is CASSTATLQGTEAFF. CDR3 nucleotide sequence: TGTGCCAGTAGTACAGCGACGCTACAGGGGACTGAAGCTTTCTTT.

Points on this clone: The same CDR3 can be traced to other DNA sequences in this sample. The chain employs TRBV5-1 and TRBJ1-5, with D unresolved. The CDR3 is 13 residues long. Germline assignment: CDR1 SGHRS and CDR2 YFSETQ. V was clipped by 5 bases and J by 5 bases, with 11 bases between them. The CDR3 sequence is CASSLVGDQPQHF. In DNA form, the CDR3 reads TGCGCCAGCAGTCTAGTGGGTGATCAGCCCCAGCATTTT.

V usage is TRBV4-1 and J usage is TRBJ1-3; D is uncertain. The V and J ends lost 6 bases and 2 bases respectively, with 14 bases between them. Per the germline V gene, CDR1 is MGHRA and CDR2 is YSYEKL. This CDR3 has 15 amino acids. The CDR3 region has the DNA TGCGCCAGCAGTCAAACGACACTTACTGGAAACACCATATATTTT. Its protein is CASSQTTLTGNTIYF.

This sequence joins TRBV5-1 and TRBJ2-7; 9 nucleotides agree with TRBD2. V trimming: 0 bases; J trimming: 2 bases; junction bases outside the gene matches: 6. The V gene's germline CDR1 is SGHRS and CDR2 YFSETQ. This CDR3 has 16 amino acids. The DNA of the CDR3 is TGCGCCAGCAGCTTGGTGGGGGCTAGCGGGGCCTACGAGCAGTACTTC. It translates to CASSLVGASGAYEQYF.

This clone was picked up a small number of times. This chain uses TRBV4-1 with TRBJ1-5, with TRBD1 matching 7 bases. CDR3 length equals 13 residues. CDR1 MGHRA and CDR2 YSYEKL come from the germline V gene. Trimming removed 4 bases from V and 11 bases from J; junction bases left unmatched: 8. CDR3 nucleotide sequence: TGCGCCAGCAGCCGAGGGGGCGAGGGGGCCCAGCATTTT. Translated: CASSRGGEGAQHF.

A single count supports this clone. The CDR3 sequence is CASSSWSGGSAETQYF. CDR3 in DNA: TGTGCCAGCAGCTCCTGGAGCGGGGGGTCTGCAGAGACCCAGTACTTC. The chain carries TRBV7-6 and TRBJ2-5; 9 positions agree with TRBD2. Germline-derived CDR1 and CDR2 are SGHVS and FNYEAQ. Trimming took 4 bases from V and 4 from J; bases not matched to a gene: 10. CDR3 length equals 16 residues.

This clone appeared a single time. V and J are TRBV19 and TRBJ1-1; 7 nucleotides line up with TRBD1. Germline V gene lookup returns CDR1 LNHDA and CDR2 SQIVND (reference sequence). The CDR3 runs to 15 residues. V gave up 4 bases and J gave up 2 bases; unmatched junction bases: 7. The CDR3 nucleotides read TGTGCCAGTAGTAAGCCCCGACAGGGAAACACTGAAGCTTTCTTT. Translated: CASSKPRQGNTEAFF.

J is TRBJ2-7 and V is TRBV2; perhaps TRBD2 as D (7 bases). This CDR3 is 15 amino acids long. The germline gives CDR1 SNHLY, CDR2 FYNNEI. V gave up 4 bases and J gave up 2 bases, with 15 bases separating them. CDR3 protein: CASSVNSGGPYEQYF. The CDR3 nucleotides read TGTGCCAGCAGTGTAAACTCCGGGGGGCCCTACGAGCAGTACTTC.

This clone was observed a few times. The rearrangement joins TRBV5-6 to TRBJ1-2, with D uncertain. This CDR3 contains 13 residues. The V gene lost 2 bases and the J gene lost 8 bases, with 13 bases spanning the gap. Germline-derived CDR1 and CDR2 are SGHDT and YYEEEE. This chain's CDR3 is CASSFLPGGGYTF. In DNA form, the CDR3 reads TGTGCCAGCAGCTTTCTGCCGGGAGGGGGCTACACCTTC.

This clone was detected only a few times. This chain links TRBV10-3 with TRBJ1-6, with 9 bases fitting TRBD1. The germline V gene has CDR1 ENHRY and CDR2 SYGVKD. The CDR3 is 18 residues long. Trimming at V came to 4 bases and at J to 7 bases, leaving 14 bases not matched to a gene. The CDR3 spells CAISVAPGGQGSNSPLHF. The DNA for the CDR3 is TGTGCCATCAGTGTAGCCCCTGGGGGACAGGGAAGCAATTCACCCCTCCACTTT.